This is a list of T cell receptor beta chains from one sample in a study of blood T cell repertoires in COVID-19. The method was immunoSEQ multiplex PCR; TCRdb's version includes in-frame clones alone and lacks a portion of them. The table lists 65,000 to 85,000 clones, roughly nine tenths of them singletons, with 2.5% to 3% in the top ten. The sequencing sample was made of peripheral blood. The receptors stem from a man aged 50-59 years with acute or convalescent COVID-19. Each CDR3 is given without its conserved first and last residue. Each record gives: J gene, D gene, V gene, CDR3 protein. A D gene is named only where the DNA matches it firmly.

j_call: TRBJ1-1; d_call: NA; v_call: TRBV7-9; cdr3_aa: ASTMNTEAF
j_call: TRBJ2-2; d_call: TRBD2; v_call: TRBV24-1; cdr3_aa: ATSDPAWGSVASGRTGELF
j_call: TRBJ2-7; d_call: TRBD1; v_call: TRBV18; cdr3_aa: ASSLTGDTYEQY
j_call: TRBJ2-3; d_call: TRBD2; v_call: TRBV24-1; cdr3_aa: ATSDSGGIISTDTQY
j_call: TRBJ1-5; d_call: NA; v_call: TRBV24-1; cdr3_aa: ATSPRGNQPQH
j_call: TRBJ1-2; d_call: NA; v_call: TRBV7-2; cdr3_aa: ASSSQAQGRANYGYT
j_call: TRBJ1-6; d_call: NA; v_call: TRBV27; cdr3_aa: ASTTRRASSYNSPLH
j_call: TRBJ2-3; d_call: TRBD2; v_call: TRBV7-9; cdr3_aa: ASLIVASGGADTQY
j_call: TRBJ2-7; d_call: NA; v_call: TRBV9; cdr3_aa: ASSVGLGGLYEQY
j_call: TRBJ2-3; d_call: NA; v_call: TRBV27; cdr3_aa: ASSLSTGFRRTDTQY
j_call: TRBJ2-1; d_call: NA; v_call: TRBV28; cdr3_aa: ASSLRPNEQF
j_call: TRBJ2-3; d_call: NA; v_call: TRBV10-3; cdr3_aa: ATESTGTDTQY
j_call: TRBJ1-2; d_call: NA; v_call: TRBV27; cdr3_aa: ASSLSYQDPYGYT
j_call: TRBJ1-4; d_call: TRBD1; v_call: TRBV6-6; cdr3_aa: ASRQGGSNEKLF
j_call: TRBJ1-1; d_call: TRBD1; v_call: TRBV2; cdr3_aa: ASSERGLAEAF
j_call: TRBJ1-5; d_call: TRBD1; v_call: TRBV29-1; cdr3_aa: SVTGGRNQPQH
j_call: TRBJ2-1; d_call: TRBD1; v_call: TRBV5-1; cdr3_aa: ASSRGQGYNEQF
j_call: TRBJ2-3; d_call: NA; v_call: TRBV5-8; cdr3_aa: ASSDPGKTDTQY
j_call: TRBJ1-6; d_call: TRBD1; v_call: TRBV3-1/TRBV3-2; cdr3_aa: ASSQRDRGRFADSPLH
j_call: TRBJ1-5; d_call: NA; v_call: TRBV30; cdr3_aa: AWSVGAGFQPQH
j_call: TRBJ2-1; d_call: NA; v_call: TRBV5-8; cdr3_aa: ASSGGLGDEQF